A selection of T cell receptor beta chains follows, all from one sample in a study of Ad26.COV2.S vaccination and SARS-CoV-2 variants. Sequenced by immunoSEQ multiplex PCR; TCRdb stores in-frame clones only, minus some. Found here are about 400,000 clones, more than 75% of them singletons; the top ten hold approximately 4%. This specimen consisted of peripheral blood, obtained in a trial of Ad26.COV2.S vaccine versus placebo. The receptor source for this set is a person aged 18-60 years who received the Ad26.COV2.S COVID-19 vaccine or a placebo. Both conserved end residues are part of each CDR3. The order of the fields is J gene, clone size, V gene, CDR3 protein. Not all rows give a size; the values are once, few, many and, for expanded clones, a class.

TRBJ2-7 once TRBV9 CASSPGASSYEQYF
TRBJ2-1 - TRBV29-1 CSVRGLAGGTPYNEQFF
TRBJ1-5 - TRBV4-1 CASSGRGYSNQPQHF
TRBJ1-2 - TRBV19 CASSSGTFYGYTF
TRBJ2-3 once TRBV3-1/TRBV3-2 CASSQAKTGTDTQYF
TRBJ2-3 - TRBV6-5 CASRQPGTDTQYF
TRBJ2-5 - TRBV27 CASSTKGQGSFLETQYF
TRBJ2-1 - TRBV29-1 CSVQAYNEQFF
TRBJ1-1 - TRBV30 CAWRGGRQGINTEAFF
TRBJ2-1 - TRBV15 CATSRVPSGAEQFF
TRBJ1-6 - TRBV19 CASSRGQANSPLHF
TRBJ2-7 - TRBV7-9 CASSQGRGYEQYF
TRBJ1-1 - TRBV9 CASSVTTRTEAFF
TRBJ2-7 once TRBV5-4 CASSPGSLGRGSYEQYF
TRBJ2-3 - TRBV15 CATSRGQSGTDTQYF
TRBJ1-2 - TRBV2 CASAVGALLGYTF
TRBJ2-6 - TRBV4-3 CASSLTTGANSGANVLTF
TRBJ1-6 - TRBV30 CAWSASLDTTPLHF
TRBJ2-1 once TRBV7-3 CASSLWGTGRIHNEQFF
TRBJ2-5 - TRBV11-2 CASSLGARETQYF
TRBJ1-5 - TRBV19 CASSIAAGEIQPQHF
TRBJ2-1 once TRBV19 CASSIQGDSYNEQFF
TRBJ2-2 - TRBV7-3 CASSLGAGELFF
TRBJ1-5 - TRBV4-2 CASSQLDREGQPQHF
TRBJ1-2 - TRBV11-2 CASSSIKTVEPLGYTF
TRBJ2-7 once TRBV4-3 CASSQGRGAYEQYF
TRBJ2-7 - TRBV7-2 CASSLVAGGDEQYF
TRBJ2-6 - TRBV7-9 CASSQTGAGANVLTF
TRBJ1-3 - TRBV19 CASRTRDYSGNTIYF
TRBJ2-7 - TRBV5-4 CASSLGGTEQYF
TRBJ2-7 - TRBV3-1/TRBV3-2 CASSQVWDRGPSYEQYF
TRBJ2-1 - TRBV11-3 CASSASREGEQFF
TRBJ2-3 - TRBV29-1 CSALPGQGRNTQYF
TRBJ1-2 - TRBV7-9 CASSLGGANYGYTF
TRBJ1-2 - TRBV5-6 CASSLEPSYGYTF
TRBJ2-2 - TRBV11-2 CASSSRAGGPAGELFF
TRBJ1-2 - TRBV5-4 CASSFYIGDRRGYTF
TRBJ1-5 - TRBV19 CASSAREAQHF
TRBJ2-1 - TRBV29-1 CSVELSSGRLEQFF
TRBJ1-6 once TRBV6-1 CASSEGQYNSPLHF
TRBJ1-6 once TRBV12-3/TRBV12-4 CASSQTGNSPLHF
TRBJ2-2 - TRBV5-1 CASRPAAGGSGELFF
TRBJ2-3 - TRBV29-1 CSVVPSEFGTDTQYF
TRBJ2-1 - TRBV7-2 CASSSLRGLPNEQFF
TRBJ2-2 - TRBV28 CASSSRLAGSGELFF
TRBJ2-1 - TRBV3-1/TRBV3-2 CASSPVKGGASYNEQFF
TRBJ1-6 - TRBV3-1/TRBV3-2 CASSRGRQGNSPLHF
TRBJ1-2 - TRBV12-3/TRBV12-4 CASSSGLGYTF
TRBJ1-6 - TRBV21-1 CASSNGGRSSYNSPLHF
TRBJ2-7 - TRBV7-2 CASTLGLNTGAYEQYF
TRBJ2-1 - TRBV4-3 CASSQRLFSSYNEQFF
TRBJ1-3 - TRBV6-5 CASSYSISGSGNTIYF
TRBJ2-7 - TRBV6-5 CASTAGTATYEQYF